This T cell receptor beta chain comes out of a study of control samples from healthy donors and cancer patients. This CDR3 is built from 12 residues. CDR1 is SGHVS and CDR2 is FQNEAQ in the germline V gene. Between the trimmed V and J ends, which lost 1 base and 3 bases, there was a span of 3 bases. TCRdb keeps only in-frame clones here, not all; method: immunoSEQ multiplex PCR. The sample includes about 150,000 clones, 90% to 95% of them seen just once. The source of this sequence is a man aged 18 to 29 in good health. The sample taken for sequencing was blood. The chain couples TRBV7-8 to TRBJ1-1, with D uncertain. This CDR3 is CASSLVDTEAFF. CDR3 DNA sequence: TGTGCCAGCAGCTTAGTAGACACTGAAGCTTTCTTT. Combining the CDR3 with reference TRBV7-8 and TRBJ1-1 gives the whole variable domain GAGVSQSPRYKVAKRGQDVALRCDPISGHVSLFWYQQALGQGPEFLTYFQNEAQLDKSGLPSDRFFAERPEGSVSTLKIQRTQQEDSAVYLCASSLVDTEAFFGQGTRLTVV.